This T cell receptor beta chain was retrieved from a study of regulatory T cells in long-lasting Graves disease. In building TCR beta libraries, iRepertoire HTBI primers were used together with Arm-PCR of CDR3 regions. TCRdb redid the calling of the multiplex PCR reads with MiXCR, one entry per CDR3 protein. Seen here are a few hundred thousand distinct CDR3 sequences, about a sixth observed once, and the top ten hold about 23%. As for time point: newly diagnosed GD, antithyroid drugs for less than 3 months. PBMCs provided the RNA from which the TCR library was made. This sample was shared with a second study, whose subject was T cells in Graves' hyperthyroidism and ophthalmopathy. From that second work: In the first-round RT-PCR of the TCR CDR3, the HTBI primer set was used.

The source was peripheral blood mononuclear cells (PBMCs), collected at new diagnosis, from a patient treated with antithyroid drugs. This TCR was sampled from a young woman with Graves disease.

CDR3 in amino acids: CASSPLTNLGSYEQYF. Here the CDR3 DNA reads TGTGCCAGCAGCCCACTTACGAATCTCGGGAGCTACGAGCAGTACTTC. The gene calls are TRBV3-1 and TRBJ2-7, with D possibly being TRBD2 (6 bases). Trimming took off 4 bases at V and 3 bases at J, with 19 bases between the two ends. Germline lookup yields CDR1 LGHDT and CDR2 YNNKEL (reference sequence). This CDR3 has 16 amino acids.